These 10 T cell receptor beta chains originate from one sample sequenced in a study of neurological immune-mediated disorders. TCRdb re-called the 5' RACE reads with MiXCR, one entry per CDR3 protein. The data show under 40,000 distinct CDR3 sequences, 4.6% seen once. Sequencing was carried out using PBMCs. The source is a man aged 18 to 35 in good health.

The table lists this clonotype with many counts. Here the CDR3 reads CASSLLGAQDTQYF. The CDR3 region has the DNA TGCGCCAGCAGCTTGTTGGGGGCGCAAGATACGCAGTATTTT. V and J are TRBV5-1 and TRBJ2-3; tentatively, D is TRBD1 (6 bases). The CDR3 length is 14 residues. Germline V gene data show CDR1 as SGHRS and CDR2 as YFSETQ. V was trimmed by 1 base and J by 5 bases, leaving 11 bases between them.

Many counts were recorded for this clonotype. The genes are TRBV20-1 and TRBJ2-2; no reliable D call. The V end lost 1 base, the J end lost 0 bases, and 12 bases lay between the germline ends. This CDR3 is built from 16 residues. Germline CDR1 is DFQATT and CDR2 is SNEGSKA (reference sequence). The CDR3 bases are TGCAGTGCTAGAGGCCAAAACGCACCGAACACCGGGGAGCTGTTTTTT. It encodes CSARGQNAPNTGELFF.

This clonotype appeared many times. Germline and junction disagree at one end, which may indicate a read error. The V call is TRBV7-7, the J call TRBJ2-5, with a possible D match to TRBD2 (5 bases). Per the germline V gene, CDR1 is SSHAT and CDR2 is FNYEAQ (reference sequence). There are 14 residues in the CDR3. CDR3 amino acids: CASSLAAQASTQYF. For the CDR3, the DNA is TGTGCTAGCAGCCTAGCCGCCCAGGCTTCTACCCAGTACTTC.

The V call is TRBV7-9, the J call TRBJ1-2; D is uncertain. This CDR3 is built from 16 residues. The germline gives CDR1 SEHNR, CDR2 FQNEAQ (reference sequence). Trimming stripped 0 bases from V and 4 bases from J, with 15 bases between. The CDR3 region is CASSLARVAHSYGYTF. CDR3 bases: TGTGCCAGCAGCTTAGCCCGTGTGGCACACAGCTATGGCTACACCTTC.

This clonotype was detected ten times or more. V and J are TRBV11-2 and TRBJ1-3; D unresolved. From germline, CDR1 is SGHAT and CDR2 FQNNGV. V lost 0 bases and J 0 bases, leaving 9 bases between the germline ends. The CDR3 totals 16 residues. CDR3 nucleotide sequence: TGTGCCAGCAGCTTAGAAGTTCACCCCTCTGGAAACACCATATATTTT. Amino acids: CASSLEVHPSGNTIYF.

This clonotype was counted at least ten times. The chain couples TRBV7-2 to TRBJ1-2, with a weak D call TRBD1 (6 bases). CDR1 SGHTA and CDR2 FQGNSA come from the germline V gene. V lost 6 bases and J lost 7, with 12 bases in between. The CDR3 is 12 residues long. CDR3 loop: CASRRQGTGYTF. DNA for the CDR3: TGTGCCAGCAGACGTCAGGGGACTGGCTACACCTTC.

This clonotype occurred many times. The CDR3 is CSARWDTEAFF. The CDR3 DNA reads as TGCAGTGCTAGATGGGACACTGAAGCTTTCTTT. V is TRBV20-1 and J is TRBJ1-1; D not resolved. Germline V CDR1 and CDR2: DFQATT, SNEGSKA (reference sequence). V lost 2 bases to trimming and J lost 3 bases, with 4 bases between them. The CDR3 is 11 amino acids.

This clonotype was seen repeatedly, ten times or more. V usage is TRBV20-1 and J usage is TRBJ1-2, with D possibly being TRBD1 (5 bases). Germline V CDR1 and CDR2: DFQATT, SNEGSKA (reference sequence). Trimming took 5 bases from V and 0 from J, leaving 16 bases between them. The CDR3 runs to 15 residues. CDR3 sequence reads: CSAPPMTEANYGYTF. The CDR3 DNA sequence: TGCAGTGCTCCCCCCATGACAGAAGCTAACTATGGCTACACCTTC.

In this sample, this clonotype turned up many times. V usage is TRBV6-5 and J usage is TRBJ2-3; 7 nucleotides match TRBD1. CDR1 is MNHEY and CDR2 is SVGAGI in the germline V gene. This CDR3 has 14 amino acids. The V gene end was trimmed by 6 bases and the J gene end by 7 bases; junction bases not matched to a gene: 10. The CDR3 nucleotides read TGTGCCAGCAGCCCACCCCACAGGGGAAATACGCAGTATTTT. Translating gives CASSPPHRGNTQYF.

At least ten counts were recorded for this clonotype. V and J are TRBV5-1 and TRBJ1-4, with D possibly TRBD1 on 6 matching bases. The germline CDR1 and CDR2 sequences are SGHRS and YFSETQ. The germline V and J ends were trimmed by 0 bases and 3 bases, with 9 bases remaining between them. The CDR3 spans 15 residues. CDR3 sequence: CASSLAGGPNEKLFF. In nucleotides, the CDR3 is TGCGCCAGCAGCTTGGCTGGGGGCCCTAATGAAAAACTGTTTTTT.